Described below is a single TCR beta chain sequence and its context. CDR1 is SGHAT, CDR2 FQNNGV, per germline. The CDR3 sequence is 13 residues long. V dropped 5 bases and J dropped 10; count of bases not matched to a gene: 8. These data come from a study of shared clonotypes between healthy human individuals. The assay was immunoSEQ multiplex PCR, and TCRdb's table has in-frame clones only and misses some. The sample includes a few million clones, about 92% of them seen just once. This chain connects TRBV11-2 to TRBJ1-1, with 9 positions matching TRBD1. This clonotype was obtained from a man younger than 30 in good health. Some clones in this sample may be carry-over from other donors' samples. The sequenced sample consisted of naive CD4+ T cells from PBMCs. Subset defined: CD45RA+ positively selected. CDR3 sequence: CASSPERQGGAFF. In DNA form, the CDR3 reads TGTGCCAGCAGCCCCGAGAGACAGGGGGGAGCTTTCTTT.